This T cell receptor (beta chain) was captured in a study of beta chain features in type 1 diabetes. Regarding the study as a whole: Moderate yet significant TCRB CDR3 shortening was seen in Type 1 diabetes patients in all four CD4+ subsets.

This clone was observed a few times. Antigen specificity is unknown. Sorted populations all had greater than 98% purity. The isolated RNA, all of it, was reverse transcribed, so expressed TCRB transcripts were what got sequenced. Data came from immunoSEQ multiplex PCR; TCRdb stores just in-frame clones and leaves some out. Among under 200,000 clones, just over 8% were seen once, and the ten largest hold around 0.5%. Source material: central memory CD4+ T cells from blood. The source is a woman aged 18-30 years with type 1 diabetes.

CDR3 residues: CASSVVEGAVGYTF. CDR3 DNA sequence: TGTGCCAGCAGCGTAGTGGAGGGTGCAGTTGGCTACACCTTC. This rearrangement joins TRBV9 to TRBJ1-2; no reliable D call. The germline V and J ends were trimmed by 0 bases and 7 bases, with 13 bases remaining between them. The V gene's germline CDR1 is SGDLS and CDR2 YYNGEE. This CDR3 comprises 14 residues.